One T cell receptor (beta chain) is described in this entry. This clonotype appeared many times. It lacks a known antigen. No much larger clonotype is one base removed from it; base qualities were not supplied. The sample originates from a study of patients with pleural tuberculosis (TCRdb year 2014). Sequencing was performed on an Illumina Genome Analyzer IIx. TCRdb's own reprocessing of the public reads used fastp at Q25 and MiXCR and kept productive beta chains. Rows are unified per CDR3 protein, each entry keeping the most common DNA and genes. The sample data list almost 30,000 distinct CDR3 sequences, and about 20% of these were observed just once. 3.5% to 4.5% of the sample comes from the top ten. Per the germline V gene (reference sequence), DFQATT is the CDR1 and SNEGSKA is the CDR2. Cut back by 5 bases and 1 base, the V and J ends lie 9 bases apart. The CDR3 runs 12 residues from the cysteine to the phenylalanine. CDR3 DNA only is kept here, 36 bases in frame from base 1.

Sample: peripheral blood. Here the chain combines TRBV20-1 and TRBJ2-7; matching of 5 bases hints at TRBD2 as the D gene. The TCR originated in a human donor with pleural tuberculosis. The nucleotides read TGCAGTGCTGGCCGGGATTCCTACGAGCAGTACTTC. Its protein reads: CSAGRDSYEQYF.